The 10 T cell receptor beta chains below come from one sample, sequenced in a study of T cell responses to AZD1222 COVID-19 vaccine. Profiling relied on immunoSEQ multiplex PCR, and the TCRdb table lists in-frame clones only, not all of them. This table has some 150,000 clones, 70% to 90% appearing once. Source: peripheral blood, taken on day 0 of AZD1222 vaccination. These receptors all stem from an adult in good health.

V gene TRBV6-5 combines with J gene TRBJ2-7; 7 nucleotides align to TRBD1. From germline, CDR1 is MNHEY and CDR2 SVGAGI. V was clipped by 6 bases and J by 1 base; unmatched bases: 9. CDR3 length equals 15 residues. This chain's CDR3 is CASSSGGIVSYEQYF. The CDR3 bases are TGTGCCAGCAGCTCAGGGGGTATCGTTTCCTACGAGCAGTACTTC.

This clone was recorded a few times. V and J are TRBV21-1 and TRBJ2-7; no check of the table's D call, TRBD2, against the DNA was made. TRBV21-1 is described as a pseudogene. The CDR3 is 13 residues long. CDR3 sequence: CASSKRGRTGQYF. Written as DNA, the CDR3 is TGTGCCAGCAGCAAACGGGGGAGAACGGGGCAGTACTTC.

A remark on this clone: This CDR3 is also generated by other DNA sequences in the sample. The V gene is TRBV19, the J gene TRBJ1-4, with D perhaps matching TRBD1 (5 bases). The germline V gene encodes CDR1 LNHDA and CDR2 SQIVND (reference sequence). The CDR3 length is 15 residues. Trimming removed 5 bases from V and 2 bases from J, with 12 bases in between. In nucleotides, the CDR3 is TGTGCCAGTAGTGGCCAGGGAGCGACTAATGAAAAACTGTTTTTT. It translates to CASSGQGATNEKLFF.

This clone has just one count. The CDR3 is CASSLGARTEAFF. The CDR3 DNA follows: TGTGCCAGCAGCTTAGGGGCCCGAACTGAAGCTTTCTTT. The V and J genes are TRBV11-3 and TRBJ1-1; D is ambiguous. This CDR3 region has 13 residues. V lost 1 base, J lost 5 bases, and 8 bases lay in between. The germline gives CDR1 SGHNT, CDR2 YENEEA.

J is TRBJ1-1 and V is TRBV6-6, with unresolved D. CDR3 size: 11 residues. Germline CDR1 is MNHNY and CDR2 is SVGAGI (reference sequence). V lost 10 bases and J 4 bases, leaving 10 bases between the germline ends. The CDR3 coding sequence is TGTGCCACCGACCCAGGCACTGAAGCTTTCTTT. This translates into CATDPGTEAFF.

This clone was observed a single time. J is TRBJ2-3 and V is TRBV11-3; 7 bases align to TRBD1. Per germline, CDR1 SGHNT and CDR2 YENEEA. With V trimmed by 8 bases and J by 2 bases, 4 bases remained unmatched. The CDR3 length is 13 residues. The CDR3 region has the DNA TGTGCCAGCGGCGACAGGGCCACAGATACGCAGTATTTT. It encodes CASGDRATDTQYF.

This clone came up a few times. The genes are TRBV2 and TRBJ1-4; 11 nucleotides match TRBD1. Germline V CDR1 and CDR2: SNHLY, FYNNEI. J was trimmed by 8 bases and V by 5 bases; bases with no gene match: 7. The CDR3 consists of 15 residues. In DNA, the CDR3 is TGTGCCAGCAGTCGGGACAGGGGGATGGGGGAAAAACTGTTTTTT. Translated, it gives CASSRDRGMGEKLFF.

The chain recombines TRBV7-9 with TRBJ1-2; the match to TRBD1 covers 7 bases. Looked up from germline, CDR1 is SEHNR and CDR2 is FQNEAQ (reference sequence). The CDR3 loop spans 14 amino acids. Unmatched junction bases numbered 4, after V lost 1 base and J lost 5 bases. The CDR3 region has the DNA TGTGCCAGCAGCTTAGAGGGGGCGCGATATGGCTACACCTTC. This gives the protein CASSLEGARYGYTF.

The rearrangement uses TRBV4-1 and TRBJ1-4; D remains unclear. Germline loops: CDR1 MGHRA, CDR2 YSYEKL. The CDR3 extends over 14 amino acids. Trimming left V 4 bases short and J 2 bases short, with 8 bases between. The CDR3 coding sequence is TGCGCCAGCAGCCCAGACGACACTAATGAAAAACTGTTTTTT. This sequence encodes CASSPDDTNEKLFF.

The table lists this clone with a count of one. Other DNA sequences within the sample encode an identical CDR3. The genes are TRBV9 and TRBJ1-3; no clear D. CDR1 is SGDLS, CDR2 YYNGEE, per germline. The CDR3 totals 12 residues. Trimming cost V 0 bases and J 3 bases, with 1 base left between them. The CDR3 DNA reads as TGTGCCAGCAGCGTAGGTGGAAACACCATATATTTT. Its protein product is CASSVGGNTIYF.